This T cell receptor (beta chain) originates from a study of breast tumors, draining lymph nodes, adjacent tissues. Axillary draining lymph nodes of breast cancer patients supplied the node samples. This clonotype was found many times. TCRdb ran MiXCR on the multiplex PCR reads and lists one entry per CDR3 protein. The table has about 100,000 distinct CDR3 sequences, 20% to 25% seen once. The sequenced sample was axillary lymph node tissue. The receptor comes from a female donor with breast cancer. Some clones in this sample may be carry-over from other donors' samples.

In nucleotides, the CDR3 is TGTGCCAGCAAACAAAACTTATACGAGCAGTACTTC. Encoded protein: CASKQNLYEQYF. This chain uses TRBV2 with TRBJ2-7, with D unclear. The CDR3 totals 12 residues. Germline V gives CDR1 SNHLY, CDR2 FYNNEI. Trimming removed 7 bases at V and 4 bases at J, with 11 bases between.